This T cell receptor (beta chain) was captured by sequencing in a study of blood T cell repertoires in COVID-19. As for the study in general: Sources were T cells, B-cell-depleted T cells, or PBMCs; the material itself was cDNA or gDNA.

This clone occurred a few times. Germline V gives CDR1 SGHDT, CDR2 YYEEEE. Trimming shortened V by 2 bases and J by 8 bases, and 7 bases separated the two germline ends. The length of the CDR3 is 11 residues. The table came from immunoSEQ multiplex PCR; TCRdb's copy has only in-frame clones and leaves some out. This table has more than 200,000 clones, around 82% appearing once. Specimen: peripheral blood. V usage is TRBV5-6 and J usage is TRBJ1-2; D unresolved. The source of this sequence is a woman older than 75 with active or convalescent COVID-19. CDR3 residues: CASSLLGGYTF. In DNA form, the CDR3 reads TGTGCCAGCAGCTTATTGGGCGGCTACACCTTC.